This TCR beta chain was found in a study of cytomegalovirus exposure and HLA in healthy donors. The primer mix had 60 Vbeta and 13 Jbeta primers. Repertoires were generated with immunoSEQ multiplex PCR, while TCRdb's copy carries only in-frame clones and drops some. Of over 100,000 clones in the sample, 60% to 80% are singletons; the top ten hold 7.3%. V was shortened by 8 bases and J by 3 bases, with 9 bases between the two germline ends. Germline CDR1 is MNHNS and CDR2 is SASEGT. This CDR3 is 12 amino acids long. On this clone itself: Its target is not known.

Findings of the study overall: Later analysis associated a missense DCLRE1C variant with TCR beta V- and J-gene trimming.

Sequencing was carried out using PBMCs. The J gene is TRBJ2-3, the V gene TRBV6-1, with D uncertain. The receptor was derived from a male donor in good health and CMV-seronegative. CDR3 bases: TGTGCCAGCTGCGGTTTAACAGATACGCAGTATTTT. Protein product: CASCGLTDTQYF.